The entry below gives a single T cell receptor (beta chain) sequence along with its context. Repertoires were generated with immunoSEQ multiplex PCR, while TCRdb's copy carries only in-frame clones and drops some. The sample has roughly 240,000 clones, around four fifths seen once. The data derive from a study of blood T cell repertoires in COVID-19. Study overall: Sources were T cells, B-cell-depleted T cells, or PBMCs; the material itself was cDNA or gDNA.

This CDR3 is built from 15 residues. V dropped 5 bases and J dropped 5 bases, with 16 bases sitting between them. Per the germline V gene, CDR1 is MNHNY and CDR2 is SVGAGI (reference sequence). The rearrangement uses TRBV6-6 and TRBJ1-3; possibly TRBD1 for D (6 bases). The sample consisted of peripheral blood. The receptor's source is a woman older than 75 with acute or convalescent COVID-19. This CDR3 is CASSPELGARNTIYF. For the CDR3, the DNA is TGTGCCAGCAGTCCCGAGTTGGGGGCTAGAAACACCATATATTTT.